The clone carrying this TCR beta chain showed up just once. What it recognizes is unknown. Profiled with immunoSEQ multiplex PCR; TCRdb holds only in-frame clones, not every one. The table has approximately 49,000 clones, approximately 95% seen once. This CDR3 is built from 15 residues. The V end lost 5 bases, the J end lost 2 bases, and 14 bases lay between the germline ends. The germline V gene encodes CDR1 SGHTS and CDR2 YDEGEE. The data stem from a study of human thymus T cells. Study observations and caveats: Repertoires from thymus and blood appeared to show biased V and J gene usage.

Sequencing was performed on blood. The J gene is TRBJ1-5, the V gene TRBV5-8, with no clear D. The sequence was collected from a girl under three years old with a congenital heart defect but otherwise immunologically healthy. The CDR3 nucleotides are TGTGCCAGCAGACTGGAGCCTGGGGGCAATCAGCCCCAGCATTTT. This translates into CASRLEPGGNQPQHF.